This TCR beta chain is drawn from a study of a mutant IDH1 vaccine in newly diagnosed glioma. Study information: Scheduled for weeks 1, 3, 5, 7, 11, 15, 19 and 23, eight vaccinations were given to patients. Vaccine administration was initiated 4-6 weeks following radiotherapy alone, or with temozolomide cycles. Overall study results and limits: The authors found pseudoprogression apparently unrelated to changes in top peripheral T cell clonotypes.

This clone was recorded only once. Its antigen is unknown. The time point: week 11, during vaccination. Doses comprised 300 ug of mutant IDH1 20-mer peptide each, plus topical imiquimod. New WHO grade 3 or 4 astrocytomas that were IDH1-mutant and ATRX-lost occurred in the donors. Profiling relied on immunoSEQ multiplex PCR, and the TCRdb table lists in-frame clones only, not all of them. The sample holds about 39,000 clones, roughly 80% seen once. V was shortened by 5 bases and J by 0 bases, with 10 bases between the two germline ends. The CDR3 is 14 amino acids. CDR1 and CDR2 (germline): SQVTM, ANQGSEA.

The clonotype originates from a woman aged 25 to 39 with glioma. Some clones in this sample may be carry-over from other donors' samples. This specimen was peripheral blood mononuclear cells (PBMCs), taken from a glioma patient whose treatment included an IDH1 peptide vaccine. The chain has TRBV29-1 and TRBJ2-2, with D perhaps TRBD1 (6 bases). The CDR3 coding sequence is TGCAGCGTTCGGGACACCGCGAACACCGGGGAGCTGTTTTTT. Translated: CSVRDTANTGELFF.